This T cell receptor (beta chain) was retrieved from a study of T-cell reconstitution after alpha-beta-depleted transplantation in children. The CDR3 runs to 12 residues. V was shortened by 0 bases and J by 1 base, with 0 bases between the two germline ends. Germline values: CDR1 LNHNV, CDR2 YYDKDF (reference sequence). This clonotype was recorded many times. Unique molecular identifiers tagged the TCRbeta library. One entry per CDR3 protein, called by TCRdb with MiXCR from the PCR reads. The table has about 610,000 distinct CDR3 sequences, roughly 10% seen once. The source of this sequence is a human donor who donated a stem cell graft to a child with acute myeloid leukemia. This specimen consisted of PBMCs from the stem cell graft donor, obtained from the stem cell graft. This rearrangement joins TRBV15 to TRBJ1-1; D is uncertain. The CDR3 bases are TGTGCCACCAGCAGAGAGAACACTGAAGCTTTCTTT. Its protein product is CATSRENTEAFF.